Sequencing of this T cell receptor beta chain was carried out in a study of radiation and T cells in renal cell carcinoma. Study outcomes and limitations: Top tumor clonotypes rose in blood 2 weeks post-radiation, then contracted.

CDR3 length: 17 amino acids. CDR1 is MNHEY, CDR2 SMNVEV, per germline (reference sequence). Between the trimmed V and J ends, which lost 0 bases and 6 bases, there was a span of 20 bases. Time point denoted: baseline pretreatment blood. Treatment noted: 15 Gy SBRT to primary tumor, nephrectomy 4 weeks later. TCRdb's copy holds only in-frame clones and misses some; the assay was immunoSEQ multiplex PCR. Counted here are more than 140,000 clones, over 80% occurring once; the ten biggest clones make up around 21%. About this clone: Its antigen is unknown.

The sequencing here drew on blood, taken from a patient whose treatment included radiotherapy and nephrectomy. The rearrangement links TRBV27 to TRBJ1-2, with D perhaps TRBD1 (5 bases). This TCR was recovered from a woman between 50 and 59 years old with renal cell carcinoma. The CDR3 here is CASSLSNLQGRLDGYTF. The CDR3, as DNA: TGTGCCAGCAGTTTATCGAATCTGCAGGGAAGGTTGGATGGCTACACCTTC.